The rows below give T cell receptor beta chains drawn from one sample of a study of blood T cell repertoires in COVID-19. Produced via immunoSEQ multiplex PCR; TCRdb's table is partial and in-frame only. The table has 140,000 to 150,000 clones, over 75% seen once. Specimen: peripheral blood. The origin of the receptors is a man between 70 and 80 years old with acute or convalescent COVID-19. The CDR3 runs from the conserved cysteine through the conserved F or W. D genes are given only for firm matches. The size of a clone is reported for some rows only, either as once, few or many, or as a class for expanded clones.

CAWSVGENTEAFF TGTGCCTGGAGCGTAGGGGAGAACACTGAAGCTTTCTTT . TRBV30 . TRBJ1-1
CASSLRVTREYEAFF TGTGCCAGCAGTTTAAGGGTCACTCGGGAATATGAAGCTTTCTTT . TRBV28 . TRBJ1-1
CASSSGHDSYEQYF TGTGCCAGCAGTTCCGGACATGATTCCTACGAGCAGTACTTC . TRBV6-5 . TRBJ2-7
CASSLKFAGDTEAFF TGTGCCAGCAGCTTGAAGTTTGCGGGGGACACTGAAGCTTTCTTT . TRBV5-4 . TRBJ1-1
CASSEWGDGNTIYF TGTGCCAGCAGTGAATGGGGGGACGGAAACACCATATATTTT . TRBV25-1 . TRBJ1-3
CASSTGQGSEAFF TGTGCCAGTAGTACGGGACAGGGGAGTGAAGCTTTCTTT . TRBV19 TRBD1 TRBJ1-1
CASSGLAGGTGELFF TGTGCCAGTAGCGGACTAGCGGGAGGGACCGGGGAGCTGTTTTTT . TRBV19 TRBD2 TRBJ2-2
CASSLDRAGQPQHF TGTGCCAGCAGCCTCGACAGGGCGGGTCAGCCCCAGCATTTT few TRBV27 TRBD1 TRBJ1-5
CASSILLGQGGWEPQHF TGTGCCAGTAGTATTCTACTGGGACAGGGAGGGTGGGAGCCCCAGCATTTT . TRBV19 TRBD1 TRBJ1-5
CAWSKRRMGYTF TGTGCCTGGAGTAAGAGGCGAATGGGCTACACCTTC . TRBV30 . TRBJ1-2
CASSGVRGQDYGYTF TGTGCCAGCAGCGGTGTACGGGGACAGGACTATGGCTACACCTTC . TRBV14 TRBD1 TRBJ1-2
CASSESASGRANEQFF TGCGCCAGCAGTGAGTCGGCTAGCGGGAGGGCGAATGAGCAGTTCTTC . TRBV10-1 TRBD2 TRBJ2-1
CASSQDGWATSGGAGNIQYF TGTGCCAGCAGCCAAGATGGTTGGGCGACTAGCGGGGGGGCTGGAAACATTCAGTACTTC . TRBV3-1/TRBV3-2 TRBD2 TRBJ2-4
CASVEQGGTARVDYTF TGTGCCAGCGTAGAACAGGGGGGAACGGCCCGCGTTGACTACACCTTC once TRBV6-4 TRBD1 TRBJ1-2
CASSPMGAGLNEQFF TGTGCCAGCTCCCCTATGGGGGCAGGGCTAAATGAGCAGTTCTTC . TRBV18 . TRBJ2-1
CASSLVGGQETQYF TGCGCCAGCAGCTTGGTCGGGGGCCAAGAGACCCAGTACTTC . TRBV5-1 . TRBJ2-5
CASSYDRVWNSPLHF TGTGCCAGCAGTTACGACAGGGTTTGGAATTCACCCCTCCACTTT . TRBV6-2/TRBV6-3 TRBD1 TRBJ1-6
CASSLSITASSGNTIYF TGTGCCAGCAGTTTATCGATTACAGCAAGCTCTGGAAACACCATATATTTT . TRBV28 . TRBJ1-3
CASSGVAGGPRADTQYF TGTGCCAGCAGTGGAGTAGCGGGGGGGCCGCGCGCAGATACGCAGTATTTT once TRBV2 TRBD2 TRBJ2-3
CATSSRAAGGGDTQYF TGTGCCACCAGTTCCAGGGCAGCGGGGGGGGGAGATACGCAGTATTTT . TRBV24-1 TRBD2 TRBJ2-3
CASSLWGGAGAYNEQFF TGTGCCAGCAGCCTATGGGGGGGAGCGGGAGCCTACAATGAGCAGTTCTTC . TRBV7-3 TRBD2 TRBJ2-1
CASGIDRSGANVLTF TGTGCCAGCGGCATAGACAGGTCTGGGGCCAACGTCCTGACTTTC . TRBV5-6 . TRBJ2-6
CAISRNPGRGDTEAFF TGTGCCATCAGTCGAAATCCGGGCAGGGGGGACACTGAAGCTTTCTTT . TRBV10-3 TRBD1 TRBJ1-1
CASRQITSGAITDTQYF TGTGCCAGCAGGCAAATCACTAGCGGGGCTATCACAGATACGCAGTATTTT . TRBV11-2 TRBD2 TRBJ2-3
CAWSGTTDEQYF TGTGCCTGGAGTGGGACTACGGACGAGCAGTACTTC . TRBV30 . TRBJ2-7
CASSQLDSKNIQYF TGTGCCAGCAGCCAACTCGACAGTAAAAACATTCAGTACTTC . TRBV14 . TRBJ2-4
CASSSDRVEFTEAFF TGTGCCAGCAGCTCAGACAGGGTCGAATTCACTGAAGCTTTCTTT . TRBV5-8 TRBD1 TRBJ1-1